One and the same sample provided the 11 T cell receptor beta chains below, sequenced in a study of blood T cell repertoires in COVID-19. Clones were read by immunoSEQ multiplex PCR, and TCRdb kept only the in-frame ones, dropping some. The sample lists approximately 280,000 clones; approximately 82% were seen once. What was sequenced was PBMCs or T cells enriched from blood (not recorded which). The source of these receptors is a man aged 40-49 years who had been exposed to COVID-19.

The V call is TRBV5-1, the J call TRBJ2-1, with D possibly being TRBD2 (6 bases). The CDR3 covers 13 residues. From germline, CDR1 is SGHRS and CDR2 YFSETQ. Trimming took off 0 bases at V and 6 bases at J, with 7 bases between the two ends. Here the CDR3 DNA reads TGCGCCAGCAGCTTGGTGGGGGGCAATGAGCAGTTCTTC. Amino acids: CASSLVGGNEQFF.

The rearrangement links TRBV5-1 to TRBJ2-7; a possible D gene is TRBD1 (7 bases). CDR1 is SGHRS and CDR2 is YFSETQ in the germline V gene. Trimming stripped 4 bases from V and 7 bases from J, with 21 bases between. The CDR3 has 15 amino acids. The CDR3, as DNA: TGCGCCAGCAGCCCGAGACTGGGGCAGGGGGGAGAGCAGTACTTC. Translating it yields CASSPRLGQGGEQYF. The entire variable domain, with the rest obtained from reference TRBV5-1 and TRBJ2-7, is as follows: KAGVTQTPRYLIKTRGQQVTLSCSPISGHRSVSWYQQTPGQGLQFLFEYFSETQRNKGNFPGRFSGRQFSNSRSEMNVSTLELGDSALYLCASSPRLGQGGEQYFGPGTRLTVT.

V usage is TRBV19 and J usage is TRBJ2-7, with TRBD1 identical over 8 bases. CDR1 and CDR2 (germline): LNHDA, SQIVND (reference sequence). The CDR3 is 15 residues long. With V trimmed by 3 bases and J by 1 base, 5 bases remained unmatched. The CDR3 coding sequence is TGTGCCAGTAGTATTTCATGGACAGGGTCCTACGAGCAGTACTTC. The encoded protein is CASSISWTGSYEQYF.

This clone was seen more than once but under ten times. The V gene is TRBV19, the J gene TRBJ1-5; 9 bases are shared with TRBD1. The junction had 10 bases not matched to a gene; V was cut back by 4 bases and J by 9 bases. The CDR3 runs to 15 residues. From germline, CDR1 is LNHDA and CDR2 SQIVND (reference sequence). CDR3 sequence (DNA): TGTGCCAGTAGTACGACAGGGGGGCCCCTTTTGCCCCAGCATTTT. This sequence encodes CASSTTGGPLLPQHF.

The CDR3 sequence: CASSLWSLQSGTYEQYF. CDR3 nucleotides: TGTGCCAGCAGTTTATGGTCGTTGCAAAGCGGTACCTACGAGCAGTACTTC. The chain is built from TRBV27 and TRBJ2-7; tentatively, D is TRBD2 (5 bases). The germline gives CDR1 MNHEY, CDR2 SMNVEV (reference sequence). Trimming cost V 1 base and J 2 bases, with 18 bases left between them. The CDR3 extends over 17 amino acids.

V gene TRBV12-3 or TRBV12-4 combines with J gene TRBJ1-1; tentatively, D is TRBD1 (6 bases). The CDR3 consists of 12 residues. V lost 4 bases, J lost 7 bases, and 10 bases lay in between. The CDR3 region has the DNA TGTGCCAGCAGTTCACAGGGATTTGAAGCTTTCTTT. It specifies CASSSQGFEAFF.

The genes are TRBV29-1 and TRBJ2-2; 14 bases are a match to TRBD2. This CDR3 spans 15 amino acids. Germline CDR1 reads SQVTM; CDR2 reads ANQGSEA. Germline trimming cut 7 bases from V and 8 bases from J; bases unmatched to any gene: 9. The CDR3 loop reads CSEMGTSGRVGELFF. As DNA, the CDR3 is TGCAGCGAGATGGGGACTAGCGGGAGAGTGGGGGAGCTGTTTTTT.

This clone was recorded a few times. The chain joins TRBV3-1 (or the pseudogene TRBV3-2) to TRBJ1-1; D is unresolved. V was clipped by 4 bases and J by 0 bases, with 9 bases between them. CDR1 and CDR2 from the germline V gene are LGHDT and YNNKEL (reference sequence). The CDR3 sequence is 14 residues long. The CDR3 sequence: CASSPTEMNTEAFF. CDR3 sequence (DNA): TGTGCCAGCAGCCCGACGGAGATGAACACTGAAGCTTTCTTT.

The chain couples TRBV12-3 or TRBV12-4 to TRBJ2-1, with TRBD1 as a possible D gene (6 bases). V was cut by 7 bases and J by 5 bases, with 12 bases left in between. The length of the CDR3 is 13 residues. In nucleotides, the CDR3 is TGTGCCAGCACTGGACAGAAGGACAATGAGCAGTTCTTC. It specifies CASTGQKDNEQFF.

This clone is a singleton in its sample. The genes are TRBV29-1 and TRBJ1-2; 9 nucleotides agree with TRBD1. This CDR3 spans 13 amino acids. Germline V gene data show CDR1 as SQVTM and CDR2 as ANQGSEA. With V trimmed by 7 bases and J by 3 bases, 6 bases remained unmatched. The CDR3 DNA is TGCAGCGCCCGGGGACAGGGAGACTATGGCTACACCTTC. This encodes CSARGQGDYGYTF.

V usage is TRBV5-1 and J usage is TRBJ2-7, with TRBD2 matching over 7 bases. The V gene's germline CDR1 is SGHRS and CDR2 YFSETQ. V trimming: 4 bases; J trimming: 5 bases; junction bases outside the gene matches: 15. The CDR3 contains 16 residues. The CDR3 sequence: CASSRGGFNVWDEQYF. The CDR3 DNA sequence: TGCGCCAGCAGCCGCGGGGGTTTTAATGTGTGGGACGAGCAGTACTTC.